The 21 T cell receptor beta chains below all came from one sample that was sequenced in a study of blood T cell repertoires in COVID-19. The assay was immunoSEQ multiplex PCR, and TCRdb's table has in-frame clones only and misses some. The data hold more than 300,000 clones, with around 91% observed a single time. The specimen was peripheral blood. The source is a woman younger than 35 who had recovered from COVID-19.

This clone was observed once. The chain uses TRBV27 and TRBJ1-2; D not resolved. CDR3 length: 11 residues. The V gene lost 9 bases and the J gene lost 2 bases, with 7 bases spanning the gap. Germline CDR1 MNHEY, CDR2 SMNVEV (reference sequence). The CDR3 region has the DNA TGTGCCAGGACTCTCAACTATGGCTACACCTTC. Its protein is CARTLNYGYTF.

The rearrangement links TRBV29-1 to TRBJ1-2; 8 positions match TRBD1. The CDR3 sequence is 13 residues long. Losses at the gene ends were 6 bases for V and 4 bases for J; bases not matched to a gene: 7. Germline CDR1 is SQVTM and CDR2 is ANQGSEA. CDR3 sequence: CSVLGQGGYGYTF. Written as DNA, the CDR3 is TGCAGCGTCCTCGGACAGGGCGGCTATGGCTACACCTTC. The entire variable domain, with the rest obtained from reference TRBV29-1 and TRBJ1-2, is as follows: SAVISQKPSRDICQRGTSLTIQCQVDSQVTMMFWYRQQPGQSLTLIATANQGSEATYESGFVIDKFPISRPNLTFSTLTVSNMSPEDSSIYLCSVLGQGGYGYTFGSGTRLTVV.

A remark on this clone: Other nucleotide sequences in the sample specify the same CDR3. The rearrangement links TRBV6-2 or TRBV6-3 to TRBJ2-1; no clear D gene. CDR1 and CDR2 from the germline V gene are MNHEY and SVGEGT. Trimming removed 2 bases from V and 4 bases from J, with 6 bases in between. There are 13 residues in the CDR3. The CDR3 nucleotides read TGTGCCAGCAGTTACCTTTTGTACAATGAGCAGTTCTTC. This sequence encodes CASSYLLYNEQFF.

CDR3 region: CASSSLSGRAENEQFF. CDR3 DNA sequence: TGTGCCAGCAGTTCCCTTAGCGGGAGAGCTGAAAATGAGCAGTTCTTC. The chain employs TRBV2 and TRBJ2-1; TRBD2 matches 9 bases. The V gene's germline CDR1 is SNHLY and CDR2 FYNNEI. Trimming cost V 5 bases and J 7 bases; bases outside gene matches: 12. The CDR3 covers 16 residues.

The chain has TRBV11-2 and TRBJ2-1; 15 nucleotides align to TRBD2. The V gene's germline CDR1 is SGHAT and CDR2 FQNNGV. The CDR3 contains 19 residues. J was trimmed by 0 bases and V by 3 bases; bases with no gene match: 6. The CDR3 here is CASSLRTSGRESSYNEQFF. The CDR3 DNA follows: TGTGCCAGCAGCTTGAGGACTAGCGGGAGGGAAAGCTCCTACAATGAGCAGTTCTTC.

The J gene is TRBJ1-1, the V gene TRBV2; TRBD1 matches 8 bases. There are 12 residues in the CDR3. The germline CDR1 and CDR2 sequences are SNHLY and FYNNEI. V shed 5 bases, J shed 10 bases, and the junction held 6 bases outside the gene matches. The CDR3 spells CASSLQGEVAFF. The CDR3 nucleotides read TGTGCCAGCAGTCTACAGGGGGAAGTAGCTTTCTTT.

V usage is TRBV5-1 and J usage is TRBJ2-7; 8 bases line up with TRBD1. Trimming cost V 0 bases and J 2 bases; bases outside gene matches: 7. CDR1 SGHRS and CDR2 YFSETQ come from the germline V gene. CDR3 size: 16 residues. The CDR3 is CASSLAPGTGTYEQYV. Here the CDR3 DNA reads TGCGCCAGCAGCTTGGCCCCCGGGACAGGAACCTACGAGCAGTACGTC.

This clone was detected only once. The genes are TRBV5-1 and TRBJ1-2, with D uncertain. The length of the CDR3 is 14 residues. V was clipped by 3 bases and J by 3 bases, with 12 bases between them. Germline loops: CDR1 SGHRS, CDR2 YFSETQ. The CDR3 DNA reads as TGCGCCAGCAGCTCGCGGGAAATGGACTATGGCTACACCTTC. Protein: CASSSREMDYGYTF.

This chain's CDR3 is CASSRLAGGPETQYF. The CDR3 DNA is TGTGCCAGCAGCAGACTAGCGGGGGGCCCAGAGACCCAGTACTTC. The chain uses TRBV14 and TRBJ2-5; the match to TRBD2 covers 13 bases. V was clipped by 5 bases and J by 4 bases; unmatched bases: 4. Germline V gene lookup returns CDR1 SGHDN and CDR2 FVKESK. The CDR3 is 15 residues long.

V is TRBV7-8 and J is TRBJ1-6; D gene unclear. Germline values: CDR1 SGHVS, CDR2 FQNEAQ. This CDR3 spans 16 amino acids. Trimming pared 4 bases from V and 7 bases from J, leaving 17 bases between. CDR3 nucleotide sequence: TGTGCCAGCAGCTCAAATCGCGGGATACAGAATTCACCCCTCCACTTT. Its protein is CASSSNRGIQNSPLHF. Full variable domain (missing parts from reference TRBV7-8 and TRBJ1-6): GAGVSQSPRYKVAKRGQDVALRCDPISGHVSLFWYQQALGQGPEFLTYFQNEAQLDKSGLPSDRFFAERPEGSVSTLKIQRTQQEDSAVYLCASSSNRGIQNSPLHFGNGTRLTVT.

The rearrangement uses TRBV29-1 and TRBJ2-1, with 14 bases matching TRBD2. The CDR3 has 17 amino acids. Germline-derived CDR1 and CDR2 are SQVTM and ANQGSEA. With V trimmed by 0 bases and J by 4 bases, 5 bases remained unmatched. CDR3 sequence reads: CSVEDRTSGRFYNEQFF. DNA for the CDR3: TGCAGCGTTGAAGATCGGACTAGCGGGAGGTTTTACAATGAGCAGTTCTTC.

The gene calls are TRBV6-4 and TRBJ1-2, with TRBD1 matching over 9 bases. V dropped 6 bases and J dropped 2; count of bases not matched to a gene: 7. CDR1 is MRHNA and CDR2 is SNTAGT in the germline V gene. The CDR3 spans 15 residues. CDR3: CASSETDRGNYGYTF. The CDR3 nucleotides are TGTGCCAGCAGCGAAACCGACAGGGGGAACTATGGCTACACCTTC.

The chain carries TRBV3-1 (or the pseudogene TRBV3-2) and TRBJ2-2, with a possible D match to TRBD2 (6 bases). Germline CDR1 LGHDT, CDR2 YNNKEL (reference sequence). The CDR3 has 15 amino acids. V lost 3 bases and J lost 8, with 16 bases in between. The CDR3 coding sequence is TGTGCCAGCAGCCAGTCAACTAGCCCGGGAGGGGAGCTGTTTTTT. Its translation: CASSQSTSPGGELFF.

In the case of this clone: In the same sample, other DNA sequences code for this CDR3. The rearrangement joins TRBV5-1 to TRBJ1-4; D is unresolved. The germline V gene has CDR1 SGHRS and CDR2 YFSETQ. The CDR3 spans 13 residues. Trimming removed 1 base at V and 3 bases at J, with 4 bases between. CDR3 DNA: TGCGCCAGCAGCTTGCAGGCTAATGAAAAACTGTTTTTT. It encodes CASSLQANEKLFF.

This chain joins TRBV14 and TRBJ2-5, with no clear D. The CDR3 covers 15 residues. Germline CDR1 is SGHDN and CDR2 is FVKESK. The ends were cut back, 4 bases at V and 5 bases at J, with 17 bases in the middle. The CDR3 sequence: CASSPAKGVGETQYF. Here the CDR3 DNA reads TGTGCCAGCAGCCCCGCCAAAGGAGTTGGGGAGACCCAGTACTTC.

The V call is TRBV7-9, the J call TRBJ2-2, with D perhaps matching TRBD1 (5 bases). V was trimmed by 3 bases and J by 7 bases, leaving 15 bases between them. The CDR3 is 15 residues long. CDR1 SEHNR and CDR2 FQNEAQ come from the germline V gene (reference sequence). The CDR3: CASSFRRVSLGELFF. In nucleotides, the CDR3 is TGTGCCAGCAGCTTTCGCAGGGTATCTCTCGGGGAGCTGTTTTTT.

The chain carries TRBV18 and TRBJ2-2, with D perhaps matching TRBD1 (6 bases). Germline V gene lookup returns CDR1 KGHSH and CDR2 LQKENI. Trimming cost V 4 bases and J 3 bases, with 12 bases left between them. The CDR3 extends over 15 amino acids. CDR3 loop: CASSLQQGDTGELFF. The DNA of the CDR3 is TGTGCCAGCTCACTCCAACAGGGAGACACCGGGGAGCTGTTTTTT.

The chain has TRBV7-2 and TRBJ2-3, with 7 bases lining up with TRBD2. V dropped 1 base and J dropped 5; count of bases not matched to a gene: 9. The CDR3 is 16 residues long. The germline V gene encodes CDR1 SGHTA and CDR2 FQGNSA. The CDR3 sequence: CASSLVLAGAEDTQYF. For the CDR3, the DNA is TGTGCCAGCAGCTTAGTATTGGCGGGAGCAGAAGATACGCAGTATTTT.

The chain couples TRBV6-5 to TRBJ2-1, with a weak D call TRBD2 (6 bases). Between the trimmed V and J ends, which lost 0 bases and 4 bases, there was a span of 13 bases. This CDR3 is 16 amino acids long. Germline V gives CDR1 MNHEY, CDR2 SVGAGI. CDR3 loop: CASSYSKRRGYNEQFF. Here the CDR3 DNA reads TGTGCCAGCAGTTACTCGAAGCGGCGGGGATACAATGAGCAGTTCTTC.

The chain employs TRBV7-2 and TRBJ2-5; the D is unclear. CDR3 length: 13 residues. Trimming cost V 0 bases and J 5 bases, with 7 bases left between them. Germline V gene sequence: CDR1 SGHTA, CDR2 FQGNSA. This CDR3 is CASSLAGYETQYF. In DNA form, the CDR3 reads TGTGCCAGCAGCTTAGCGGGCTACGAGACCCAGTACTTC.

V gene TRBV2 combines with J gene TRBJ2-3; 13 nucleotides match TRBD2. Germline V gives CDR1 SNHLY, CDR2 FYNNEI. Losses at the gene ends were 8 bases for V and 3 bases for J; bases not matched to a gene: 2. The CDR3 contains 14 residues. CDR3 residues: CASGLAGVTDTQYF. The CDR3 nucleotides are TGTGCCAGCGGACTAGCGGGAGTAACAGATACGCAGTATTTT.